Listed below are T cell receptor beta chains from one sample, sequenced in a study of cytomegalovirus exposure and HLA in healthy donors. Repertoires were generated with immunoSEQ multiplex PCR, while TCRdb's copy carries only in-frame clones and drops some. Of fewer than 250,000 clones in the sample, roughly 80% are singletons; the top ten hold about a sixth. Sequencing input: PBMCs. These receptors originate from a man aged 40-50 years in good health and CMV-seronegative. Both conserved end residues are part of each CDR3. Each record gives: CDR3 length, clone size, D gene, V gene, J gene, CDR3 DNA, CDR3 protein. A D gene is named only where the DNA matches it firmly. Only part of the rows carry a size: once, few, many, or a class if the clone is expanded.

>13|-|-|TRBV19|TRBJ1-2
TGTGCCAGTAATCACAGGGACAACTATGGCTACACCTTC
CASNHRDNYGYTF
>12|-|-|TRBV2|TRBJ1-1
TGTGCCAGCTATACAGGGAACACTGAAGCTTTCTTT
CASYTGNTEAFF
>14|-|-|TRBV19|TRBJ1-5
TGTGCCAGTAGCGACCGGAGGGCGAATCAGCCCCAGCATTTT
CASSDRRANQPQHF
>14|few|TRBD1|TRBV2|TRBJ2-7
TGTGCCAGCAGTGCGGCAGGGGGTGTTGGCGAGCAGTACTTC
CASSAAGGVGEQYF
>13|-|-|TRBV9|TRBJ1-4
TGTGCCAGCTCCGCCCGGGAGGGTGAAAAACTGTTTTTT
CASSAREGEKLFF
>14|once|-|TRBV7-6|TRBJ1-1
TGTGCCAGCAGCCCCCGCTGGAGTGACACTGAAGCTTTCTTT
CASSPRWSDTEAFF
>11|-|-|TRBV19|TRBJ1-2
TGTGTCACAGGAGAGAACTATGGCTACACCTTC
CVTGENYGYTF
>14|-|-|TRBV27|TRBJ2-7
TGTGCCAGCAGGACCCACCGGGAAACCTACGAGCAGTACTTC
CASRTHRETYEQYF
>14|few|TRBD1|TRBV4-3|TRBJ1-1
TGCGCCAGCAGCCAGCAGGGGGCGGTGACTGAAGCTTTCTTT
CASSQQGAVTEAFF
>12|-|-|TRBV5-1|TRBJ2-7
TGCGCCGGCAGCTCCAACAACTACGAGCAGTACTTC
CAGSSNNYEQYF
>14|-|TRBD1|TRBV19|TRBJ1-2
TGTGCCAGTAGTCCTGACAGGGGAGGATATGGCTACACCTTC
CASSPDRGGYGYTF
>13|-|TRBD2|TRBV29-1|TRBJ2-1
TGCAGCGTTGAAAGAACTAGCGGGAATGAGCAGTTCTTC
CSVERTSGNEQFF
>14|-|-|TRBV7-8|TRBJ1-2
TGTGCCAGCAGCCAGTCCCAGGGGAACTATGGCTACACCTTC
CASSQSQGNYGYTF
>15|-|TRBD1|TRBV2|TRBJ2-1
TGTGCCAGCAGACCCGGGACAGGCTATTACAATGAGCAGTTCTTC
CASRPGTGYYNEQFF
>17|-|TRBD1|TRBV9|TRBJ1-5
TGTGCCAGCAGCGTAGGACAGGGTTTATATAGCAATCAGCCCCAGCATTTT
CASSVGQGLYSNQPQHF
>17|-|TRBD2|TRBV11-2|TRBJ2-5
TGTGCCAGCAGCTCTGGGGCCAGCGGGGGGGCCGCGGAGACCCAGTACTTC
CASSSGASGGAAETQYF
>15|-|TRBD1|TRBV15|TRBJ1-1
TGTGCCACCAGCACCCTGGGACAGGGAAACACTGAAGCTTTCTTT
CATSTLGQGNTEAFF
>15|-|-|TRBV9|TRBJ1-5
TGTGCCAGCAGCGTCTCAGGGGTAGAAAGTCAGCCCCAGCATTTT
CASSVSGVESQPQHF
>12|-|-|TRBV5-1|TRBJ2-7
TGCGCCAGCGGAAAGAGACTCGACGAGCAGTACTTC
CASGKRLDEQYF
>15|-|-|TRBV7-8|TRBJ1-5
TGTGCCAGCAGCTTAACGAGAACCCCCAATCAGCCCCAGCATTTT
CASSLTRTPNQPQHF
>11|-|-|TRBV15|TRBJ1-1
TGTGCCACCAGCCAGAACACTGAAGCTTTCTTT
CATSQNTEAFF
>14|-|TRBD1|TRBV18|TRBJ2-5
TGTGCCAGCTCACCACTCGGACAGGAGGAGACCCAGTACTTC
CASSPLGQEETQYF
>16|-|-|TRBV5-6|TRBJ2-5
TGTGCCAGCAGCTTGGGACCGCCCGGGGGTCGGGAGACCCAGTACTTC
CASSLGPPGGRETQYF
>13|-|TRBD2|TRBV30|TRBJ2-7
TGTGCCTGGAGTCAAGCGGGAGTCTACGAGCAGTACTTC
CAWSQAGVYEQYF
>14|-|TRBD1|TRBV5-1|TRBJ1-1
TGCGCCAGCTCCTTACAGGGGTTAGTAGCTGAAGCTTTCTTT
CASSLQGLVAEAFF
>14|-|-|TRBV9|TRBJ2-3
TGTGCCAGCAGCGTAGGCTGGGCAGACGATACGCAGTATTTT
CASSVGWADDTQYF
>15|-|-|TRBV5-1|TRBJ1-3
TGCGCCAGCAGCTTGATAGGGGCTGCTGGAAACACCATATATTTT
CASSLIGAAGNTIYF
>16|-|TRBD2|TRBV7-9|TRBJ2-5
TGTTCCAGCAGCTTACCACTAGCGGGAAGCCAAGAGACCCAGTACTTC
CSSSLPLAGSQETQYF
>16|once|TRBD2|TRBV5-1|TRBJ2-1
TGCGCCAGCAGCTTACCGGGACTAGCGGGTGGCAATGAGCAGTTCTTC
CASSLPGLAGGNEQFF
>15|-|-|TRBV27|TRBJ2-2
TGTGCCAGCAGTCCTACTAGCCATAGCACCGGGGAGCTGTTTTTT
CASSPTSHSTGELFF
>12|-|-|TRBV9|TRBJ2-1
TGTGCCAGCAGCACAGCCTTTGGTGAGCAGTTCTTC
CASSTAFGEQFF
>13|-|TRBD1|TRBV19|TRBJ1-2
TGTGCCAGCGCGGACAGGGGGGACTATGGCTACACCTTC
CASADRGDYGYTF
>15|-|-|TRBV2|TRBJ2-1
TGTGCCAGCAGTCGCCAGCGCTCGGCCTACAATGAGCAGTTCTTC
CASSRQRSAYNEQFF
>14|once|TRBD1|TRBV11-2|TRBJ1-2
TGTGCCAGCAGCTCCCCGACAGGGGTCTATGGCTACACCTTC
CASSSPTGVYGYTF
>19|-|TRBD1|TRBV5-1|TRBJ2-5
TGCGCCAGCAGCTTCCCCGGGACAGGGGGCCTTTCGGGCCAAGAGACCCAGTACTTC
CASSFPGTGGLSGQETQYF
>16|-|TRBD2|TRBV6-5|TRBJ2-1
TGTGCCAGCAGTTACTCGGGAGGGAGCTCCTACAATGAGCAGTTCTTC
CASSYSGGSSYNEQFF
>14|-|-|TRBV5-1|TRBJ2-7
TGCGCCAGCAGCTTGGCTAGGACAGCCTACGAGCAGTACTTC
CASSLARTAYEQYF
>16|-|TRBD2|TRBV5-1|TRBJ2-3
TGCGCCAGCAGCCTCTTGGGGGAGGGAATCACAGATACGCAGTATTTT
CASSLLGEGITDTQYF
>16|-|TRBD2|TRBV27|TRBJ2-5
TGTGCCAGCAGTTTAACCCTTGCGGGAGGGGCAGAGACCCAGTACTTC
CASSLTLAGGAETQYF
>14|-|TRBD1|TRBV9|TRBJ2-5
TGTGCCAGCAGCGTAGGGGACAGTCGGGGGACCCAGTACTTC
CASSVGDSRGTQYF
>16|-|TRBD2|TRBV7-8|TRBJ2-2
TGTGCCAGCAGCTTCAAGCGGGAGGTCTATTCCGGGGAGCTGTTTTTT
CASSFKREVYSGELFF
>17|-|TRBD2|TRBV5-6|TRBJ2-3
TGTGCCAGCAGCGTAAGAGGGACTAGCGGGGGAACAGATACGCAGTATTTT
CASSVRGTSGGTDTQYF
>16|-|TRBD2|TRBV4-2|TRBJ2-5
TGTGCCAGCAGCCGCGCCAGCCGGGACTATCAAGAGACCCAGTACTTC
CASSRASRDYQETQYF
>14|-|-|TRBV19|TRBJ2-7
TGTGCCAGTAGCCCGGGGACTGGTCTCTACGAGCAGTACTTC
CASSPGTGLYEQYF
>12|-|-|TRBV28|TRBJ1-2
TGTGCCAGCAGAAGACACCTCGATGGCTACACCTTC
CASRRHLDGYTF
>13|-|TRBD1|TRBV25-1|TRBJ1-4
TGTGCCAGCAGGACAGGGGGAGGTGAAAAACTGTTTTTT
CASRTGGGEKLFF
>14|-|-|TRBV11-2|TRBJ2-7
TGTGCCAGCAGCCAACAGGGATTAGTCGACGAGCAGTACTTC
CASSQQGLVDEQYF
>13|-|-|TRBV28|TRBJ2-1
TGTGCCAGCAGTTTTTTAGGGGACAATGAGCAGTTCTTC
CASSFLGDNEQFF
>15|-|-|TRBV19|TRBJ2-4
TGTGCCAGTAGTATAGGGGGAGTAGCCAAAAACATTCAGTACTTC
CASSIGGVAKNIQYF
>13|once|-|TRBV5-1|TRBJ1-2
TGCGCCAGCAGGTCACAGACTAACTATGGCTACACCTTC
CASRSQTNYGYTF
>18|-|TRBD2|TRBV7-8|TRBJ2-6
TGTGCCAGCAGCACCTCCGGGACTAGCGGCTCTGGGGCCAACGTCCTGACTTTC
CASSTSGTSGSGANVLTF